This T cell receptor beta chain was observed in a study of shared clonotypes between healthy human individuals. Study-wide results and caveats: The authors sampled blood alone, and tissue repertoires likely differ.

The CDR3 has 13 amino acids. In germline, CDR1 is KGHSH, CDR2 LQKENI. Trimming removed 2 bases from V and 2 bases from J, with 6 bases in between. Donation came from healthy HIV-negative adults that had no recent acute infections or vaccinations. CD4+ cells underwent separation, giving CD45RA+ naive and CD45RA-negative memory subsets. Genomic DNA belonging to each subset was distributed in equal measure over several immunoSEQ plates. This table comes from immunoSEQ multiplex PCR, and its TCRdb copy is limited to in-frame clones, with some not included. The repertoire holds roughly 2.6 million clones, with more than 90% as singletons. About this clone itself: The antigen is unknown. The sample has other DNA sequences that encode this CDR3 too.

The source is a young man in good health. The sequenced sample was naive CD4+ T cells sorted from blood. This sample's subset: CD45RA+ positively selected. The genes are TRBV18 and TRBJ1-2; no clear D. DNA of the CDR3: TGTGCCAGCTCACCAGGGGAGAACTATGGCTACACCTTC. This gives the protein CASSPGENYGYTF.